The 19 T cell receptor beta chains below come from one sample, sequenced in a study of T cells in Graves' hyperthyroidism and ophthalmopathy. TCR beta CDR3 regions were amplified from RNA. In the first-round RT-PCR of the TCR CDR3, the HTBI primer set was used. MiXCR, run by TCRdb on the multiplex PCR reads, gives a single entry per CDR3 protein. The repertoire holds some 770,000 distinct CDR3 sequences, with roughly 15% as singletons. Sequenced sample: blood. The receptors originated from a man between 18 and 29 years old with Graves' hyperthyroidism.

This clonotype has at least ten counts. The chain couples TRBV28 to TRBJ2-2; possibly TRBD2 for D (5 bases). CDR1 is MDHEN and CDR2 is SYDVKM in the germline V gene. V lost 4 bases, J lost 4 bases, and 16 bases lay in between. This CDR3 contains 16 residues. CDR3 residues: CASSWGQRKITGELFF. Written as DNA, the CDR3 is TGTGCCAGCAGTTGGGGTCAGCGGAAAATCACCGGGGAGCTGTTTTTT. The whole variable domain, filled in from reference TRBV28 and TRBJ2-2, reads DVKVTQSSRYLVKRTGEKVFLECVQDMDHENMFWYRQDPGLGLRLIYFSYDVKMKEKGDIPEGYSVSREKKERFSLILESASTNQTSMYLCASSWGQRKITGELFFGEGSRLTVL.

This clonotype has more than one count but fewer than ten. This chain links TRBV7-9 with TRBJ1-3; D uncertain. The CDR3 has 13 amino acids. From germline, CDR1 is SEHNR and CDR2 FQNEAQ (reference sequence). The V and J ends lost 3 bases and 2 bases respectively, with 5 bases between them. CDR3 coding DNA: TGTGCCAGCAGCTTGTTAACTGGAAACACCATATATTTT. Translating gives CASSLLTGNTIYF.

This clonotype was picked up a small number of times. The DNA of the CDR3 is TGCAGTGCGGCGGAGCAGAACACTGAAGCTTTCTTT. Its protein product is CSAAEQNTEAFF. The rearrangement links TRBV20-1 to TRBJ1-1; no definite D call. CDR3 length: 12 residues. V lost 6 bases to trimming and J lost 1 base, with 9 bases between them. Germline CDR1 reads DFQATT; CDR2 reads SNEGSKA (reference sequence).

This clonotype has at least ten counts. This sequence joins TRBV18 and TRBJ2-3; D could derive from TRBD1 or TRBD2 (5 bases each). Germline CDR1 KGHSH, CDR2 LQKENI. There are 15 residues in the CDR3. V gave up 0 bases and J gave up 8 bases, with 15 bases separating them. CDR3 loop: CASSPPGPSRGTQYF. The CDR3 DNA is TGTGCCAGCTCACCACCGGGACCCTCACGGGGTACGCAGTATTTT.

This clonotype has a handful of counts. DNA for the CDR3: TGTGCCTGGAGTCTAGGACAGAGCTCTGGAAACACCATATATTTT. Translation gives CAWSLGQSSGNTIYF. The rearrangement links TRBV30 to TRBJ1-3; D might be TRBD1 (6 bases). Germline values: CDR1 GTSNPN, CDR2 SVGIG (reference sequence). Trimming removed 2 bases at V and 0 bases at J, with 11 bases between. The CDR3 has 15 residues. Variable domain in full (rest from reference TRBV30 and TRBJ1-3): SQTIHQWPATLVQPVGSPLSLECTVEGTSNPNLYWYRQAAGRGLQLLFYSVGIGQISSEVPQNLSASRPQDRQFILSSKKLLLSDSGFYLCAWSLGQSSGNTIYFGEGSWLTVV.

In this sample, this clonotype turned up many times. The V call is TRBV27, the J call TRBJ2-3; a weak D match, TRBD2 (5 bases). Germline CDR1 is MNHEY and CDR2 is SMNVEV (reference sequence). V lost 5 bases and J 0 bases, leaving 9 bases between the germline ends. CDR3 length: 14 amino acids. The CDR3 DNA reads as TGTGCCAGCAGTCCCTCTAGCAGCACAGATACGCAGTATTTT. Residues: CASSPSSSTDTQYF.

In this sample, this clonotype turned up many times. The DNA for the CDR3 is TGTGCCAGCAGCCCCCCCGCCAACATCGGGGCCTCCTACGAGCAGTACTTC. It translates to CASSPPANIGASYEQYF. The gene calls are TRBV11-1 and TRBJ2-7; either TRBD1 or TRBD2 may supply D (5 bases each). There are 17 residues in the CDR3. Trimming shortened V by 5 bases and J by 0 bases, and 20 bases separated the two germline ends. Germline loops: CDR1 SGHAT, CDR2 FQDESV (reference sequence).

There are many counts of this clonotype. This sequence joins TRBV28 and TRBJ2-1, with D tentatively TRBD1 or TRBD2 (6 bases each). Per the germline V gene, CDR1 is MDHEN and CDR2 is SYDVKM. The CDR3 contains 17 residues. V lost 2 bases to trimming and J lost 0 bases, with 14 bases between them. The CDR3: CASSLRGAGSSYNEQFF. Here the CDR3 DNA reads TGTGCCAGCAGTTTAAGGGGGGCAGGGAGCTCCTACAATGAGCAGTTCTTC.

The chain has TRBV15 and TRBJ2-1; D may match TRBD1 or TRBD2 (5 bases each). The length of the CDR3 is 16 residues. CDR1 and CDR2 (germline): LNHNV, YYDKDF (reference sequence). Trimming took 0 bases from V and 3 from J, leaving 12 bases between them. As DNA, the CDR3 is TGTGCCACCAGCAGAGAGAGGGACCTCGTCTACAATGAGCAGTTCTTC. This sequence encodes CATSRERDLVYNEQFF. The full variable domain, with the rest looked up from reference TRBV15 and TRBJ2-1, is DAMVIQNPRYQVTQFGKPVTLSCSQTLNHNVMYWYQQKSSQAPKLLFHYYDKDFNNEADTPDNFQSRRPNTSFCFLDIRSPGLGDTAMYLCATSRERDLVYNEQFFGPGTRLTVL.

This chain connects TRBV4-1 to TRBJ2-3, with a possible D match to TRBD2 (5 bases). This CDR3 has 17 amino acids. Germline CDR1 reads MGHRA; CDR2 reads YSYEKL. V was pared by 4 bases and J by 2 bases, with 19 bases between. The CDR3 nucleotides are TGCGCCAGCAGCCGCGAGCGGCGAGCGCACGTCACAGATACGCAGTATTTT. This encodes CASSRERRAHVTDTQYF.

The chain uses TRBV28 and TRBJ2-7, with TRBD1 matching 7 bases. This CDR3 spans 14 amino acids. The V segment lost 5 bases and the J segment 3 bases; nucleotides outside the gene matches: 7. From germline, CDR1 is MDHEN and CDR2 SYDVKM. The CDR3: CASSGNRGIYEQYF. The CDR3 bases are TGTGCCAGCAGTGGGAACAGGGGAATCTACGAGCAGTACTTC.

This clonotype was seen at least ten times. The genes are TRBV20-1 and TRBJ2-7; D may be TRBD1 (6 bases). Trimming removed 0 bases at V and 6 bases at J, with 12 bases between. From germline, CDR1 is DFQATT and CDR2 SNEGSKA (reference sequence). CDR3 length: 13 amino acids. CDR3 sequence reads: CSARDPQGSEQYF. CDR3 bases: TGCAGTGCTAGAGATCCCCAGGGGTCCGAGCAGTACTTC.

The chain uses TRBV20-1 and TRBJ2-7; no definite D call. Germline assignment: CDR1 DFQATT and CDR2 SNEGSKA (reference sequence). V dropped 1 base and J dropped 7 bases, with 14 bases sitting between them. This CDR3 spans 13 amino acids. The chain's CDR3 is CSARVGFRVEQYF. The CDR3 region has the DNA TGCAGTGCTAGAGTGGGGTTCCGGGTTGAGCAGTACTTC.

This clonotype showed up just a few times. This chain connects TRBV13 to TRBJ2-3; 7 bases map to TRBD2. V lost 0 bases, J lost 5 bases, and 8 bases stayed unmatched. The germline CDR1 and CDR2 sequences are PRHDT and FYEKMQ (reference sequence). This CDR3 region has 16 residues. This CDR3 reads CASSLGQRGYGDTQYF. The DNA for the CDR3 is TGTGCCAGCAGCTTAGGCCAGCGGGGCTATGGAGATACGCAGTATTTT.

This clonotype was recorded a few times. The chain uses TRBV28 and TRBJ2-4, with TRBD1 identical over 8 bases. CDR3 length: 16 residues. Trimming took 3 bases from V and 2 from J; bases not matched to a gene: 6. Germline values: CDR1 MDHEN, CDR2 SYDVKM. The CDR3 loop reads CASSLRTGWTKNIQYF. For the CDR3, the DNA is TGTGCCAGCAGTTTGAGGACAGGGTGGACCAAAAACATTCAGTACTTC.

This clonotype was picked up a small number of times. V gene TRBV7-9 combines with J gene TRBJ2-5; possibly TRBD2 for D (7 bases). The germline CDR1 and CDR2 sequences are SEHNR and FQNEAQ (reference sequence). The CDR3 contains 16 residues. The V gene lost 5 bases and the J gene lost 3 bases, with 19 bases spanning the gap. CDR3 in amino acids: CASSPPGGQGKETQYF. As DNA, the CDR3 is TGTGCCAGCAGCCCTCCGGGGGGCCAGGGTAAAGAGACCCAGTACTTC. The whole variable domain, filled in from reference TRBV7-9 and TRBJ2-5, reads DTGVSQNPRHKITKRGQNVTFRCDPISEHNRLYWYRQTLGQGPEFLTYFQNEAQLEKSRLLSDRFSAERPKGSFSTLEIQRTEQGDSAMYLCASSPPGGQGKETQYFGPGTRLLVL.

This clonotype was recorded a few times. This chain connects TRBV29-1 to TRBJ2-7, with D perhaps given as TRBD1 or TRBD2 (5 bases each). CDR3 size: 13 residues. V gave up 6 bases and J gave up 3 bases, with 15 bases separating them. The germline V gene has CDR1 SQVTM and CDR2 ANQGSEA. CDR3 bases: TGCAGCGTCTCCCCCCTGGGGGACTACGAGCAGTACTTC. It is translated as CSVSPLGDYEQYF.

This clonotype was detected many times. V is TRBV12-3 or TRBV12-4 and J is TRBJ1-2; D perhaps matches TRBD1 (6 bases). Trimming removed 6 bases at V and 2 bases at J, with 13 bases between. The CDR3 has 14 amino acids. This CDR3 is CASRIGQPNYGYTF. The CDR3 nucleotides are TGTGCCAGCAGAATCGGACAGCCAAACTATGGCTACACCTTC.

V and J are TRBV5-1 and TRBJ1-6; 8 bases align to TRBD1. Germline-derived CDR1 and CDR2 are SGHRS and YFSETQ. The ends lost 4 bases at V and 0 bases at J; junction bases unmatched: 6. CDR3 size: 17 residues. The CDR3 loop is CASSPGTGPSYNSPLHF. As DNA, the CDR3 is TGCGCCAGCAGCCCAGGGACAGGCCCCTCCTATAATTCACCCCTCCACTTT. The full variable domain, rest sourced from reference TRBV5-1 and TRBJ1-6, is KAGVTQTPRYLIKTRGQQVTLSCSPISGHRSVSWYQQTPGQGLQFLFEYFSETQRNKGNFPGRFSGRQFSNSRSEMNVSTLELGDSALYLCASSPGTGPSYNSPLHFGNGTRLTVT.